Detailed here is one TCR beta chain. Its antigen is unidentified. Its ends do not fully match the called genes, so a read error is possible. The entry originates in a study of blood T cells in healthy people across ages. Study-level results: Using unsorted PBMCs precluded a conclusive naive versus antigen-experienced comparison. The long-lived group displayed more naive CD4+ cells, plus higher diversity, than the aged donors did.

Per the germline V gene, CDR1 is SGHRS and CDR2 is YFSETQ. The CDR3 runs 15 residues. For the second PCR, which ran for about 7 to 11 cycles, a sample-barcoded 5' primer and a J-beta primer mix were used. Each cDNA was tagged by a template-switch adaptor containing 12 random nucleotides. TCRdb independently ran MiXCR on the 5' RACE reads; one entry per CDR3 protein. The sample contains about 1.6 million distinct CDR3 sequences, roughly a third of which appear only once. Sequenced sample: blood. The source of this sequence is a woman between 25 and 40 years old in good health. The chain joins TRBV5-1 to TRBJ2-1; 8 bases agree with TRBD2. The CDR3 region is CVSSSRTSRLNEQFF. CDR3 bases: TGCGTCAGCAGCTCCCGGACTAGCAGGCTCAATGAGCAGTTCTTC. Filled out from reference TRBV5-1 and TRBJ2-1, the complete variable domain reads KAGVTQTPRYLIKTRGQQVTLSCSPISGHRSVSWYQQTPGQGLQFLFEYFSETQRNKGNFPGRFSGRQFSNSRSEMNVSTLELGDSALYLCVSSSRTSRLNEQFFGPGTRLTVL.